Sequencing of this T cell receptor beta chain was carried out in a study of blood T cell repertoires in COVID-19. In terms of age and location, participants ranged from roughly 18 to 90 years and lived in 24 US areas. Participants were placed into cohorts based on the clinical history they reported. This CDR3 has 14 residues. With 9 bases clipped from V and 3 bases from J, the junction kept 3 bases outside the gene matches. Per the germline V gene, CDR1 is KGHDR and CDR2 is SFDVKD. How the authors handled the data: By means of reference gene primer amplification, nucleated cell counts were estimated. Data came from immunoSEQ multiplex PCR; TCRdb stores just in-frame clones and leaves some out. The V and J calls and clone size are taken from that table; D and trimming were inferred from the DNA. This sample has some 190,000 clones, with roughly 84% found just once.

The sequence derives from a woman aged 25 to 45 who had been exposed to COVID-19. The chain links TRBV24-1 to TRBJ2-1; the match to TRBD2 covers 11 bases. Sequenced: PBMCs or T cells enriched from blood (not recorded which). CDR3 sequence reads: CATPGLADYNEQFF. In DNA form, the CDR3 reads TGTGCCACCCCGGGACTAGCGGACTACAATGAGCAGTTCTTC.